The text below deals with one T cell receptor beta chain. These data are taken from a study of Graves' ophthalmopathy and Graves' hyperthyroidism. Germline V CDR1 and CDR2: SEHNR, FQNEAQ (reference sequence). The CDR3 extends over 14 amino acids. V lost 0 bases and J lost 6; bases outside the gene matches: 2. Amplification from RNA transcripts yielded the TCR beta CDR3 regions. HTBI-primed RT-PCR formed the first round, and a multiplex PCR formed the second. One entry per CDR3 protein, called by TCRdb with MiXCR from the multiplex PCR reads. The profile shows 900,000 to 1,200,000 distinct CDR3 sequences, roughly 35% of them singletons.

The rearrangement uses TRBV7-9 and TRBJ1-2, with 9 bases that match TRBD1. The receptor's source is an adult man with Graves' hyperthyroidism. Sequencing input: peripheral blood or thyroid tissue (not recorded which). CDR3 in amino acids: CASSLAGQGDGYTF. The CDR3 DNA reads TGTGCCAGCAGCTTAGCGGGACAGGGTGATGGCTACACCTTC.